One T cell receptor (beta chain) is described in this entry. Its cognate antigen has yet to be identified. No base-level quality is on record; no much larger clone is a single base apart. These data are taken from a study of blood T cell repertoires in COVID-19 (dated by TCRdb to the early 2020s). In the study overall: Collaborator samples came from the United States, Italy and Spain and covered acute and convalescent phases of COVID-19. Samples were obtained from the ongoing ImmuneRACE study (first 160 participants) and from over 1,000 subjects provided by 6 global collaborators. Sample metadata almost always included a de-identified subject ID, COVID-19 status, age in years and sex. Deeply sampled blood TCRbeta repertoires from subjects exposed to, actively infected with, or recovered from COVID-19 were included in the dataset. The prospective study material was composed of cDNA or gDNA derived from T cells, B-cell-depleted T cells, or PBMCs. Where available, HLA class I and class II types were obtained from metadata supplied by the sample provider rather than from assay-based typing. The repertoires were released in a freely available public database intended as a resource for research on the immune response to SARS-CoV-2. What the authors observed across the whole study: Clinical and demographic metadata were provided uncurated, with the amount varying by source and participant.

A second Seattle source provided samples from volunteer blood donors who had recovered from COVID-19. Collaborating institutions collected whole blood in K2EDTA tubes following their own protocols. For TCRbeta analysis, collaborators shipped samples as frozen whole blood, isolated PBMCs, or DNA extracted from either of those sample types. TCRbeta CDR3 regions were amplified from genomic DNA using the immunoSEQ Assay, a bias-controlled multiplex PCR. Concerning the study's data processing: Within the assay, amplification of reference gene primers was used to estimate how many nucleated cells each sample contained. To quantify the absolute abundance of each unique TCRbeta CDR3 rearrangement, sequence reads were collapsed and filtered. Productive Simpson clonality was computed per sample as the square root of Simpson's diversity index over productive rearrangements. TCRdb provides this immuneACCESS table in a form limited to in-frame rearrangements. Some clones are lacking; in checked studies, under half of them reflect an unresolved V gene, and why the rest are absent is not known. V, J and clone size reflect that table, while D and trimming were determined from the DNA. The sample table contains 150,000 to 200,000 clones; only one count was recorded for 80% to 90% of them. The ten largest clones add up to about 2.1% of the sample.

This receptor was identified in a man between 18 and 35 years old who had recovered from COVID-19. Sequencing was done on a sample of peripheral blood.

The CDR3 here reads CASSVENRDETQYF. Read as DNA, the sequence is TGTGCCAGCAGCGTAGAGAACAGGGATGAGACCCAGTACTTC. The V and J segments used are TRBV9 and TRBJ2-5; the D segment could be TRBD1, given 6 matching bases. Per the germline V gene, SGDLS is the CDR1 and YYNGEE is the CDR2. Deletion took 0 bases off V and 5 bases off J, with a span of 11 bases between the germline ends. From its cysteine to its phenylalanine, the CDR3 spans 14 amino acids. The read is trimmed to its CDR3 DNA, 42 bases read in frame from base 1. The entire variable domain, with the stretches around the CDR3 drawn from the reference TRBV9 and TRBJ2-5 proteins, is DSGVTQTPKHLITATGQRVTLRCSPRSGDLSVYWYQQSLDQGLQFLIQYYNGEERAKGNILERFSAQQFPDLHSELNLSSLELGDSALYFCASSVENRDETQYFGPGTRLLVL.